These 8 T cell receptor beta chains were sequenced from one sample in a study of blood T cell repertoires in COVID-19. Assay: immunoSEQ multiplex PCR; the TCRdb copy retains only in-frame clones and omits some. Here the sample spans under 150,000 clones, around 88% being singletons. Sample: peripheral blood. The receptors were sampled from a woman aged 50 to 65 who had recovered from COVID-19.

The chain recombines TRBV5-6 with TRBJ2-7, with TRBD2 identical over 9 bases. CDR1 and CDR2 (germline): SGHDT, YYEEEE. The length of the CDR3 is 17 residues. The trim removed 0 bases at V and 4 bases at J, leaving 11 bases unmatched. The CDR3 loop reads CASSLVGLAGGAYEQYF. As DNA, the CDR3 is TGTGCCAGCAGCTTGGTGGGTCTGGCGGGAGGGGCTTACGAGCAGTACTTC.

This clone was found a few times. V and J are TRBV10-3 and TRBJ2-3; 10 nucleotides line up with TRBD2. The V gene's germline CDR1 is ENHRY and CDR2 SYGVKD. V trimming: 11 bases; J trimming: 1 base; junction bases outside the gene matches: 9. The CDR3 consists of 15 residues. CDR3 amino acids: CAARGGTSGTDTQYF. DNA for the CDR3: TGTGCCGCAAGGGGGGGGACTAGCGGCACAGATACGCAGTATTTT.

The chain links TRBV11-2 to TRBJ2-3; the match to TRBD2 covers 9 bases. Per the germline V gene, CDR1 is SGHAT and CDR2 is FQNNGV. The CDR3 extends over 13 amino acids. V was pared by 5 bases and J by 14 bases, with 11 bases of the junction left unmatched. CDR3: CASSARERGARYF. In DNA form, the CDR3 reads TGTGCCAGCAGCGCTCGGGAGCGGGGGGCCAGGTATTTT.

The V gene is TRBV2, the J gene TRBJ2-7, with D tentatively TRBD2 (6 bases). The CDR3 covers 14 residues. Germline V gene lookup returns CDR1 SNHLY and CDR2 FYNNEI. V shed 5 bases and J shed 7 bases, with 18 bases lying between them. CDR3 DNA sequence: TGTGCCAGCAGTTCTTGGGGGTCGGGGGAAGAGCAGTACTTC. It translates to CASSSWGSGEEQYF. Full variable domain (missing parts from reference TRBV2 and TRBJ2-7): EPEVTQTPSHQVTQMGQEVILRCVPISNHLYFYWYRQILGQKVEFLVSFYNNEISEKSEIFDDQFSVERPDGSNFTLKIRSTKLEDSAMYFCASSSWGSGEEQYFGPGTRLTVT.

This chain connects TRBV9 to TRBJ2-1; no reliable D call. Germline V CDR1 and CDR2: SGDLS, YYNGEE. V was shortened by 0 bases and J by 7 bases, with 8 bases between the two germline ends. The CDR3 spans 13 residues. The CDR3 reads CASSVVPLNEQFF. DNA for the CDR3: TGTGCCAGCAGCGTAGTTCCACTGAATGAGCAGTTCTTC.

The chain uses TRBV5-4 and TRBJ1-6; tentative D call: TRBD1 (5 bases). This CDR3 spans 16 amino acids. V was trimmed by 1 base and J by 6 bases, leaving 14 bases between them. CDR1 and CDR2 (germline): SGHNT, YYREEE (reference sequence). CDR3 bases: TGTGCCAGCAGCTTGAATGGGTGGGGGGGTAATTCACCCCTCCACTTT. This encodes CASSLNGWGGNSPLHF. Together with reference TRBV5-4 and TRBJ1-6, the CDR3 gives the full variable domain: ETGVTQSPTHLIKTRGQQVTLRCSSQSGHNTVSWYQQALGQGPQFIFQYYREEENGRGNFPPRFSGLQFPNYSSELNVNALELDDSALYLCASSLNGWGGNSPLHFGNGTRLTVT.

The chain couples TRBV19 to TRBJ1-1; D might be TRBD1 (5 bases). Trimming removed 7 bases from V and 5 bases from J, with 20 bases in between. The CDR3 contains 15 residues. CDR1 and CDR2 (germline): LNHDA, SQIVND (reference sequence). The CDR3 sequence is CASTDLGGVWTEAFF. For the CDR3, the DNA is TGTGCCAGTACCGACCTGGGGGGGGTTTGGACTGAAGCTTTCTTT.

The chain has TRBV7-9 and TRBJ1-2; D is ambiguous. Germline CDR1 reads SEHNR; CDR2 reads FQNEAQ (reference sequence). V lost 1 base and J 10 bases, leaving 10 bases between the germline ends. CDR3 length: 12 residues. The CDR3 DNA sequence: TGTGCCAGCAGCTTAGAGTTACTGGTCTACACCTTC. It specifies CASSLELLVYTF.